A selection of T cell receptor beta chains follows, all from one sample in a study of blood T cell repertoires in COVID-19. Data came from immunoSEQ multiplex PCR; TCRdb stores just in-frame clones and leaves some out. This table has approximately 250,000 clones, 88% appearing once. Material: PBMCs or T cells enriched from blood (not recorded which). The receptors come from a woman aged 30 to 39 who had recovered from COVID-19. Each CDR3 is given without its conserved first and last residue. A D gene is named only where the DNA matches it firmly.

V gene: TRBV10-3
D gene: NA
CDR3 protein: AIRPGLSYEQY

V gene: TRBV19
D gene: NA
CDR3 protein: ASENSYEQY

V gene: TRBV25-1
D gene: NA
CDR3 protein: ASSFRRHAGVNTEAF

V gene: TRBV28
D gene: NA
CDR3 protein: ASSPGGRGGTGYGYT

V gene: TRBV5-1
D gene: TRBD1
CDR3 protein: ASSFGQGIEAF

V gene: TRBV4-1
D gene: NA
CDR3 protein: ASSPHRGTNEKLF

V gene: TRBV10-2
D gene: TRBD1
CDR3 protein: ASSVDRGAYEQY

V gene: TRBV19
D gene: TRBD1
CDR3 protein: ASSNRDRAGLEQF

V gene: TRBV24-1
D gene: TRBD2
CDR3 protein: ATSGVAGGRFSEQF

V gene: TRBV4-3
D gene: NA
CDR3 protein: ASSQELRGGLQF

V gene: TRBV14
D gene: NA
CDR3 protein: ASSLTYEQY

V gene: TRBV27
D gene: NA
CDR3 protein: ASSPTGYEQY

V gene: TRBV11-3
D gene: TRBD1
CDR3 protein: ASSPTGAHPEAF

V gene: TRBV4-1
D gene: NA
CDR3 protein: ASSLRQAGAYGYT

V gene: TRBV27
D gene: TRBD1
CDR3 protein: ASSSRQGLSDTQY

V gene: TRBV4-1
D gene: NA
CDR3 protein: ASSPQPPGTGELF

V gene: TRBV5-1
D gene: NA
CDR3 protein: ASKVAVSASNEQF

V gene: TRBV7-9
D gene: TRBD2
CDR3 protein: ASSGTRTDYEQY

V gene: TRBV30
D gene: TRBD1
CDR3 protein: AWEKTGTEY

V gene: TRBV9
D gene: NA
CDR3 protein: ASSVVGQKTYNEQF

V gene: TRBV28
D gene: NA
CDR3 protein: ASSLSVRGTGFYGYT

V gene: TRBV27
D gene: NA
CDR3 protein: ASSSLTVNEQF

V gene: TRBV7-3
D gene: NA
CDR3 protein: ASSLTGEKAF

V gene: TRBV27
D gene: NA
CDR3 protein: ASSWGGLLTEAF

V gene: TRBV28
D gene: TRBD1
CDR3 protein: ASRRDRSSYNSPLH

V gene: TRBV6-2/TRBV6-3
D gene: NA
CDR3 protein: ASSTALGAGSPLH

V gene: TRBV11-3
D gene: TRBD1
CDR3 protein: ASSLGTGGSPLH

V gene: TRBV27
D gene: TRBD1
CDR3 protein: ASRELTGTGNSGANVLT

V gene: TRBV2
D gene: TRBD1
CDR3 protein: ASRAGTVYGYT

V gene: TRBV7-9
D gene: NA
CDR3 protein: ASSFPLALETQY

V gene: TRBV28
D gene: NA
CDR3 protein: ASSLFRVYGYT

V gene: TRBV9
D gene: TRBD1
CDR3 protein: ASSPGRGLEPQH

V gene: TRBV24-1
D gene: NA
CDR3 protein: ATSDSTHSGANVLT

V gene: TRBV28
D gene: TRBD1
CDR3 protein: ASRTGAPGEQY

V gene: TRBV28
D gene: NA
CDR3 protein: ASSPTRQNYGYT

V gene: TRBV10-3
D gene: TRBD1
CDR3 protein: AIRGGSQGAPFGYT

V gene: TRBV5-1
D gene: NA
CDR3 protein: ASSQVAGRQNTEAF

V gene: TRBV7-8
D gene: NA
CDR3 protein: ASSSQGSGYGYT

V gene: TRBV29-1
D gene: NA
CDR3 protein: SVEVQMNTEAF

V gene: TRBV28
D gene: NA
CDR3 protein: ASSSTDLAKNIQY